This T cell receptor (beta chain) was identified during a study of OX40 agonist ivuxolimab in advanced cancers. For the study in its entirety: The costimulatory receptor OX40 (CD134) was targeted by ivuxolimab, a fully human IgG2 agonistic monoclonal antibody. Intravenous ivuxolimab was administered to patients every 2 weeks at six dose levels: 0.01, 0.1, 0.3, 1.5, 3 and 10 mg/kg. Among the approximately 54 dose-escalation patients, some 20 had hepatocellular carcinoma, about 15 melanoma, 9 renal cell carcinoma and 9 head and neck cancer. In the dose-escalation cohort, 65% to 90% of patients were male, and the mean age was around 60 years, with a range of roughly 23 to 85. Patients were allowed to have had prior anti-PD-1, anti-PD-L1 or anti-CTLA-4 therapy, and approximately 40% of the dose-escalation patients had previously received checkpoint inhibitors. Three dose-escalation patients achieved partial responses, one with hepatocellular carcinoma and two with cutaneous melanoma. The purpose of peripheral TCRbeta sequencing was to test whether ivuxolimab changed TCR sequence diversity and led to clonal T-cell expansion. The paper reports the monotherapy dose-escalation portion (N of about 50 patients) of the phase I ivuxolimab trial. General study outcomes and caveats: In partial responders in the 0.1-3.0 mg/kg groups, normalized peripheral clonal expansion was found to be among the lowest, especially among CD8+ T cells. Antigen specificity was not determined for the clonally expanded peripheral T cells. After ivuxolimab, CD8+ T cells had more expanded clones than CD4+ T cells on average. Low levels of normalized T-cell clonal expansion were also seen in some nonresponding patients. Clonal expansion of both CD4+ and CD8+ blood T cells was observed from baseline to week 6 at doses 0.1 to 3.0 mg/kg.

Genomic DNA was isolated from the sorted cells so that the TCRbeta CDR3 region could be sequenced. TCRbeta CDR3 regions were sequenced using the immunoSEQ Assay. Sourced from immuneACCESS, this table was stored by TCRdb with only in-frame sequences that have V and J called. A share of the clones is absent; for the studies checked, an unresolved V gene accounts for under half, and the remainder has no known explanation. This sample comprises tens of thousands of clones, around 93% of them detected only once. The ten largest clones represent more than 0.3% of the sample. The CDR3 runs 17 amino acids, cysteine and phenylalanine included. Just the 51-base CDR3 DNA is kept, in frame starting at base 1. For CDR1 and CDR2, the germline V gene lists LGHNA and YSLEER. Deletion took 0 bases off V and 1 base off J, with a span of 15 bases between the germline ends. A word on this clone: It has no known antigen specificity. Base qualities are not recorded, but no much larger clone differs from it by a single base.

Patients with autoimmune disease history or receiving systemic immunosuppression were excluded from the trial. Peripheral blood for TCR sequencing was collected from all dose cohorts at baseline, on cycle 4 day 1, and on cycle 7 day 1. The samples were drawn from a first-in-human, open-label, multicenter phase I dose-escalation trial of ivuxolimab. Adults with locally advanced or metastatic head and neck squamous cell, hepatocellular, melanoma or renal cell carcinoma were enrolled in the trial. CD4+ and CD8+ T cells were sorted separately from peripheral blood before TCR sequencing. The sequencing here drew on CD4+ or CD8+ T cells sorted from blood, taken in a trial of the OX40 agonist ivuxolimab. The clonotype originates from an adult with an advanced solid tumor such as melanoma, head and neck, liver or kidney cancer. The V and J genes are TRBV4-3 and TRBJ1-1; the D gene is perhaps TRBD1, from 5 matching bases. The DNA sequence is given as TGCGCCAGCAGCCAAGAATTACCCAGGGCCTCGAACACTGAAGCTTTCTTT. This yields the protein CASSQELPRASNTEAFF.